The rows below give T cell receptor beta chains drawn from one sample of a study of response to subunit inactivated influenza vaccine. Using its own MiXCR run on the RT-PCR reads, TCRdb lists one record per CDR3 protein. The sample contains a few hundred thousand distinct CDR3 sequences, 14% of which appear only once. This material consisted of PBMCs from blood, taken 11 to 12 days after vaccination. Every receptor here comes from a man aged 50 to 60 who received an inactivated influenza vaccine. Both conserved end residues are part of each CDR3. Fields, in order: CDR3 DNA, CDR3 protein, clone size, J gene, D gene, V gene. D genes are given only for firm matches. The size entry is marked missing in some rows and otherwise reads once, few, many or a size class.

TGTGCCAGCTCACCACCGGGGACTCTAGCGGGGATATACAATGAGCAGTTCTTC CASSPPGTLAGIYNEQFF . TRBJ2-1 TRBD2 TRBV18
TGCGCCAGCAGCCAACTACGTCTCCAAACAGATACGCAGTATTTT CASSQLRLQTDTQYF few TRBJ2-3 . TRBV4-1
TGTGCCAGCAGCCCATCGGCAGGGGAATACGAGCAGTACTTC CASSPSAGEYEQYF many TRBJ2-7 . TRBV7-2
TGTGCCAGCTCAGCTGGGACTAGCGGGGGAACCTACAATGAGCAGTTCTTC CASSAGTSGGTYNEQFF . TRBJ2-1 TRBD2 TRBV18
TGCGCCAGCAGCCAAGTTCATTCGGATTTACAATACAATGAGCAGTTCTTC CASSQVHSDLQYNEQFF . TRBJ2-1 . TRBV4-1
TGTGCCAGCAGCCCCGGTTCCCGGGGGACCTACGAGCAGTACTTC CASSPGSRGTYEQYF . TRBJ2-7 . TRBV5-4
TGTGCCAGCAGCCAGACAGGTTATGGCTACACCTTC CASSQTGYGYTF . TRBJ1-2 . TRBV14
TGCAGCGGGAGGACTAGCGGATACAATGAGCAGTTCTTC CSGRTSGYNEQFF few TRBJ2-1 TRBD2 TRBV29-1
TGTGCCACCACGTCAGACACGAATACCGGGGAGCTGTTTTTT CATTSDTNTGELFF many TRBJ2-2 . TRBV24-1
TGTGCCATCAGTACGTGGGGCTACAATGAGCAGTTCTTC CAISTWGYNEQFF few TRBJ2-1 . TRBV10-3
TGTGCCACCAGTGATCGGGAAGAAAACATTCAGTACTTC CATSDREENIQYF . TRBJ2-4 . TRBV24-1
TGTGCCAGCAGCTACGCCGGGACAGGGAATGAAAAACTGTTTTTT CASSYAGTGNEKLFF few TRBJ1-4 TRBD1 TRBV7-2
TGCAGTGCTAGAGCCCCCGGGGGGACCCAGCATTTT CSARAPGGTQHF few TRBJ1-5 . TRBV20-1
TGCAGGGCACCTCCCAAAGATGGAAACTATGGCTACACCTTC CRAPPKDGNYGYTF few TRBJ1-2 . TRBV20-1
TGCAGCGTTGAGTTGAGTCGCAATCAGCCCCAGCATTTT CSVELSRNQPQHF few TRBJ1-5 . TRBV29-1
TGCGCCAGCAGCCCCGGACAGGGGGCTGCCAAAAACATTCAGTACTTC CASSPGQGAAKNIQYF few TRBJ2-4 TRBD1 TRBV5-1
TGTGCCAGCAGCCTAACCCGAATAAGCTCCTACAATGAGCAGTTCTTC CASSLTRISSYNEQFF few TRBJ2-1 . TRBV12-3/TRBV12-4
TGTGCCAGCAGTTACTCGATGGGCGAACCGGATACGCAGTATTTT CASSYSMGEPDTQYF few TRBJ2-3 . TRBV6-2/TRBV6-3
TGTGCCAGCAGCCTCCCACAGAGGGTCGCAGGCACAGATACGCAGTATTTT CASSLPQRVAGTDTQYF once TRBJ2-3 . TRBV7-2
TGTGCCAGCAGCCAAAAGTTGAACACTGAAGCTTTCTTT CASSQKLNTEAFF . TRBJ1-1 . TRBV3-1
TGTGCCAGCAGCTTAGGGGTAGCGGGGCCTCGTGAGCAGTACTTC CASSLGVAGPREQYF few TRBJ2-7 TRBD2 TRBV7-2
TGTGCCAGCAGCGTAGGAGGGACTAATTCACCCCTCCACTTT CASSVGGTNSPLHF few TRBJ1-6 . TRBV9
TGTGCCAGCAGTTTAGGGGGGATCGAAGGGTTC CASSLGGIEGF . TRBJ1-2 . TRBV12-3/TRBV12-4
TGTGCTAGTGGTTCCACAGGTCCAGTAACCCAGTACTTC CASGSTGPVTQYF . TRBJ2-5 . TRBV12-5
TGTGCCAGCAGTCCGGGAGGACAGGGAGTAGGAGAGACCCAGTACTTC CASSPGGQGVGETQYF few TRBJ2-5 . TRBV5-6
TGTGCCAGCAGGGGAGGGGGCGCAGATACGCAGTATTTT CASRGGGADTQYF . TRBJ2-3 . TRBV6-1
TGTGCCAGCAGTTCGCCGGGACTAGCGGGAGATGAGCAGTTCTTC CASSSPGLAGDEQFF . TRBJ2-1 TRBD2 TRBV28
TGCAGCGTTGAAGATCGGACAGGTTCGAACACCGGGGAGCTGTTTTTT CSVEDRTGSNTGELFF many TRBJ2-2 TRBD1 TRBV29-1
TGCGCCAGCAGTGATAGACCAGACTCCTACGAGCAGTACTTC CASSDRPDSYEQYF . TRBJ2-7 . TRBV10-1
TGTGCCAGCAGCTTAGGTCCCCCAGCCCATGAGCAGTTCTTC CASSLGPPAHEQFF few TRBJ2-1 . TRBV7-6
TGTGCCAGCAGCTTTGGGGTTTTGGACGAGCAGTACTTC CASSFGVLDEQYF few TRBJ2-7 . TRBV7-2
TGTGCCAGCAGCCCGACCTTCGAAGAGGGCAGGGGAGTGATGAATGAGCAGTTCTTC CASSPTFEEGRGVMNEQFF . TRBJ2-1 . TRBV4-2
TGTGCCAGCAGCTTAGGGGACATCTCCTACGAGCAGTACTTC CASSLGDISYEQYF . TRBJ2-7 . TRBV7-3
TGTGCCATCAGTGAGGGGGACAGACGGGCTTTCTTT CAISEGDRRAFF . TRBJ1-1 TRBD1 TRBV10-3
TGCAGTGCTAGAGCCTGGGGGCGCGGCGATGGCTACACCTTC CSARAWGRGDGYTF few TRBJ1-2 . TRBV20-1
TGTGCCAGCAGCTTGTCCGGGCGGGGCGCACTCCAGGATACGCAGTATTTT CASSLSGRGALQDTQYF . TRBJ2-3 . TRBV5-6
TGTGCCAGCAGCTTAGTGGCGGGAATGAGCAATGAGCAGTTCTTC CASSLVAGMSNEQFF . TRBJ2-1 . TRBV13
TGCAGTGCTCCCAGACTAGTCAGTACCAAAGAGACCCAGTACTTC CSAPRLVSTKETQYF few TRBJ2-5 . TRBV20-1
TGCAGCGTTGACCTGGGGCTCGGAAACACCATATATTTT CSVDLGLGNTIYF . TRBJ1-3 . TRBV29-1
TGTGCCACCAGTGAGCGGGGGGCGAGCTCCTACAATGAGCAGTTCTTC CATSERGASSYNEQFF . TRBJ2-1 TRBD2 TRBV24-1
TGTGCCAGCGTAAGGGGTCTCGAAGGGTTCTTC CASVRGLEGFF . TRBJ2-1 . TRBV28
TGTGCCAGCAGCTTCAGTCTACGAGACGGAGGAGTAAACATTCAGTACTTC CASSFSLRDGGVNIQYF . TRBJ2-4 . TRBV7-9
TGTGCCTGGAGTACGGGGGTATCCCCAGATACGCAGTATTTT CAWSTGVSPDTQYF . TRBJ2-3 . TRBV30
TGCGCCAGCAGCGGACCGGCCGGTAGCAGCTCCTACGAGCAGTACTTC CASSGPAGSSSYEQYF . TRBJ2-7 . TRBV5-1
TGCGCCAGCAGCCCCCAGCAGGTTCCCTACGAGCAGTACTTC CASSPQQVPYEQYF . TRBJ2-7 . TRBV5-1
TGTGCCAGCAGTTTATGGGTTGGAGATAGCACAGATACGCAGTATTTT CASSLWVGDSTDTQYF . TRBJ2-3 . TRBV27
TGTGCCAGCAGTTTACGCGTAGTAACTGAAGCTTTCTTT CASSLRVVTEAFF few TRBJ1-1 . TRBV12-3/TRBV12-4
TGTGCCAGCAGCCCCCCTAGCTGGGCCGAGCAGTACTTC CASSPPSWAEQYF few TRBJ2-7 . TRBV7-9
TGTGCCAGCTCGATGTTTGGGTACAATGAGCAGTTCTTC CASSMFGYNEQFF few TRBJ2-1 . TRBV11-3
TGCAGCGTTGTTGGACAGGGGGCAGGGGAGCAGTACTTC CSVVGQGAGEQYF few TRBJ2-7 TRBD1 TRBV29-1
TGCGCCAGCAGCCAAGATTGGTTGAGACAGGGGGCTGATGAGCAGTTCTTC CASSQDWLRQGADEQFF . TRBJ2-1 TRBD1 TRBV4-1
TGCAGTGCTAGGCCGGGAGCCTCCTACGAGCAGTACTTC CSARPGASYEQYF few TRBJ2-7 . TRBV20-1
TGTGCCAGCTCCCCCCCTAACGGGAACTATGGCTACACCTTC CASSPPNGNYGYTF once TRBJ1-2 . TRBV18
TGTGCCAGCAGATCGACAGGGGCCGATACGCAGTATTTT CASRSTGADTQYF many TRBJ2-3 TRBD1 TRBV12-3/TRBV12-4